The 5 T cell receptor beta chains given below trace back to one sample, sequenced in a study of T cell repertoires in cytomegalovirus infection (dated by TCRdb to between 2018 and 2021). Instrument used: Illumina HiSeq 1500. In-frame beta chains were kept once TCRdb had trimmed the public reads at Q25 with fastp and called clones with MiXCR. All rows with the same CDR3 protein become a single entry with the most common DNA and genes. This sample comprises 340,000 or so distinct CDR3 sequences, roughly 25% of them detected only once. About an eighth of the sample rests with the top ten. The treatment or condition label, read with the paper, signifies: in vitro stimulation with specific CMV peptide epitopes to enrich CMV-specific T cells. Their cognate antigens are unknown. Sequencing was performed on cultured PBMCs, taken from culture after CMV antigen stimulation. Receptors were obtained from a human donor in good health (CMV status not recorded). Some clones in this sample may be carry-over from other donors' samples.

The V gene is TRBV30, the J gene TRBJ1-3; D gene ambiguous. The germline gives CDR1 GTSNPN, CDR2 SVGIG (reference sequence). The V end lost 0 bases, the J end lost 2 bases, and 14 bases lay between the germline ends. The CDR3 length is 16 residues. CDR3 sequence (DNA): TGTGCCTGGAGTGTAAGTCTCCTCGGACCTGGAAACACCATATATTTT. As protein: CAWSVSLLGPGNTIYF.

This chain links TRBV6-1 with TRBJ2-1; D remains ambiguous. The CDR3 contains 17 residues. Deletions cut 6 bases from V and 0 bases from J, with 18 bases between. Germline assignment: CDR1 MNHNS and CDR2 SASEGT. CDR3 residues: CASRSRERARSYNEQFF. CDR3 nucleotides: TGTGCCAGCAGGTCAAGAGAACGAGCACGCTCCTACAATGAGCAGTTCTTC.

The CDR3 DNA sequence: TGTGCCAGCAGCCAAGGCGGGAGGGCCGGAGAGCAGTTCTTC. It translates to CASSQGGRAGEQFF. The chain combines TRBV3-1 with TRBJ2-1; 9 bases are shared with TRBD2. The CDR3 extends over 14 amino acids. Per the germline V gene, CDR1 is LGHDT and CDR2 is YNNKEL (reference sequence). Trimming cost V 1 base and J 10 bases; bases outside gene matches: 5.

This clonotype was detected ten times or more. This chain connects TRBV19 to TRBJ2-7; D is perhaps TRBD2 (5 bases). Trimming stripped 1 base from V and 4 bases from J, with 8 bases between. The CDR3 runs to 13 residues. CDR1 LNHDA and CDR2 SQIVND come from the germline V gene (reference sequence). The CDR3 loop is CASSIGEGYEQYF. DNA of the CDR3: TGTGCCAGTAGTATAGGAGAGGGATACGAGCAGTACTTC.

The rearrangement uses TRBV9 and TRBJ1-2; TRBD1 matches 8 bases. The CDR3 is 17 amino acids. Trimming took 3 bases from V and 8 from J; bases not matched to a gene: 18. Germline lookup yields CDR1 SGDLS and CDR2 YYNGEE. The CDR3 region is CASSGNTVDRGVWGYTF. The CDR3 nucleotides read TGTGCCAGCAGCGGAAATACCGTCGACAGGGGCGTATGGGGCTACACCTTC.